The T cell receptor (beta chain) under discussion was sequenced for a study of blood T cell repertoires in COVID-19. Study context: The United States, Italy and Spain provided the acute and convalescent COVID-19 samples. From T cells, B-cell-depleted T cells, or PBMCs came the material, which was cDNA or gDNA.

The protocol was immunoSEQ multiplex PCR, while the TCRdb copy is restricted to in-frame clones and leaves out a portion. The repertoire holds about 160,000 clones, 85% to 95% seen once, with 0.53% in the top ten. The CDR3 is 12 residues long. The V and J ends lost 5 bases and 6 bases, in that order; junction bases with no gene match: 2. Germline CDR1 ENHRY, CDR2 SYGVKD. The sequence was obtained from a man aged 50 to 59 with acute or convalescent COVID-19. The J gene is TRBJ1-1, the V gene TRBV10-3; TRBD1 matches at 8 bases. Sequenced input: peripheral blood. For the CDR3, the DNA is TGTGCCATCAGTACGACAGGGGCTGAAGCTTTCTTT. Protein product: CAISTTGAEAFF.